This T cell receptor (beta chain) comes out of a study of blood T cell repertoires in COVID-19. V shed 6 bases and J 5 bases; nucleotides not matched to a gene: 5. The CDR3 totals 13 residues. Method: immunoSEQ multiplex PCR; TCRdb's copy keeps in-frame clones and lacks some. The profile shows some 220,000 clones, around 90% of them singletons. This clonotype was obtained from a woman in her 30s who had recovered from COVID-19. The source material was PBMCs or T cells enriched from blood (not recorded which). This rearrangement joins TRBV12-3 or TRBV12-4 to TRBJ1-1, with 8 bases that match TRBD1. The DNA for the CDR3 is TGTGCCAGCAGCCAGGGGGCGCGGACTGAAGCTTTCTTT. It is translated as CASSQGARTEAFF.